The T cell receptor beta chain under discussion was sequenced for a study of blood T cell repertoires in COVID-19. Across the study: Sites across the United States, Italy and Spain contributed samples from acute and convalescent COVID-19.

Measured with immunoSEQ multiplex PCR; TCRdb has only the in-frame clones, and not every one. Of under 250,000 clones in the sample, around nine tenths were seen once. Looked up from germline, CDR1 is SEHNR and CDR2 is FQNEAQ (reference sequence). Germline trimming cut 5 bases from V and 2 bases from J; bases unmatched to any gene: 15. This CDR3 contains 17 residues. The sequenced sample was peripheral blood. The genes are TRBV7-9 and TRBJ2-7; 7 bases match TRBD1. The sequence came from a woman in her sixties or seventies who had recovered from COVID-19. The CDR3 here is CASSHKERGPIPYEQYF. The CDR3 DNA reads TGTGCCAGCAGCCATAAGGAGAGGGGGCCTATTCCCTACGAGCAGTACTTC.